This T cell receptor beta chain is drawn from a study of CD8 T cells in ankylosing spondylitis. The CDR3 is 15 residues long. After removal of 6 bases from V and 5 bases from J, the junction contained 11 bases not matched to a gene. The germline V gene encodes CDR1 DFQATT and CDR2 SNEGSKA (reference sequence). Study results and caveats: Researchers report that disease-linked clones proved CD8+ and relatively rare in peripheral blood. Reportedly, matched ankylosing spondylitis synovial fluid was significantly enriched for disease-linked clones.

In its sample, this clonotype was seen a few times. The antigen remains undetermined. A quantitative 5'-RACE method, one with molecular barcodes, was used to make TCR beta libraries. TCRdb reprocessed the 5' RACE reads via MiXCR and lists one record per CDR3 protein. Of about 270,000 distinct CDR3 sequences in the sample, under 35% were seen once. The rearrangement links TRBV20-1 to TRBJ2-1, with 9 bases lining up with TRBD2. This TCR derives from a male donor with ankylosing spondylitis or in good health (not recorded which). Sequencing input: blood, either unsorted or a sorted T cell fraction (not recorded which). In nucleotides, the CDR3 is TGCAGTGCCTTAGCCGGGACTAGCCTTCACAATGAGCAGTTCTTC. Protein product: CSALAGTSLHNEQFF.